These 10 T cell receptor beta chains were all obtained from the same sample, sequenced in a study of a mutant IDH1 vaccine in newly diagnosed glioma. These TCRs' antigens remain unknown. TCRdb keeps only in-frame clones here, not all; method: immunoSEQ multiplex PCR. The table records around 35,000 clones, around 83% of them present only once. As for time point: week 5, during vaccination. One vaccine dose held 300 ug of mutant IDH1 20-mer peptide and came with topical imiquimod. Here the sequenced sample was PBMCs, taken from a glioma patient whose treatment included an IDH1 peptide vaccine. These receptors originate from a man aged 30-40 years with glioma.

This chain uses TRBV2 with TRBJ2-5, with D tentatively TRBD2 (5 bases). CDR1 is SNHLY, CDR2 FYNNEI, per germline. The V gene lost 7 bases and the J gene lost 1 base, with 13 bases spanning the gap. The CDR3 spans 14 residues. This CDR3 is CASTEASGQETQYF. The CDR3 DNA reads as TGTGCCAGCACGGAGGCTTCAGGCCAAGAGACCCAGTACTTC.

V gene TRBV7-2 combines with J gene TRBJ1-2; 11 bases are shared with TRBD1. This CDR3 is 15 amino acids long. V shed 5 bases and J 4 bases; nucleotides not matched to a gene: 6. CDR1 SGHTA and CDR2 FQGNSA come from the germline V gene. The CDR3 DNA reads as TGTGCCAGCAGCGAGGACAGGGGGCGACTCTATGGCTACACCTTC. Translated, it gives CASSEDRGRLYGYTF.

The chain carries TRBV25-1 and TRBJ1-2; D perhaps matches TRBD1 (6 bases). The CDR3 runs 15 residues. In germline, CDR1 is MGHDK, CDR2 SYGVNS. V lost 1 base and J 6 bases, leaving 15 bases between the germline ends. As DNA, the CDR3 is TGTGCCAGCAGTGAATTGGGTGCCGGGGGCCATGGCTACACCTTC. This gives the protein CASSELGAGGHGYTF.

This chain links TRBV27 with TRBJ2-1; D possibly corresponds to TRBD2 (6 bases). CDR1 and CDR2 from the germline V gene are MNHEY and SMNVEV (reference sequence). This CDR3 spans 13 amino acids. Trimming pared 4 bases from V and 9 bases from J, leaving 13 bases between. The CDR3 is CASSSTGVGEQFF. The CDR3 nucleotides are TGTGCCAGCAGTTCGACGGGAGTCGGTGAGCAGTTCTTC.

The genes are TRBV27 and TRBJ1-1; tentative D call: TRBD1 (6 bases). This CDR3 has 13 amino acids. Germline V lookup: CDR1 MNHEY, CDR2 SMNVEV (reference sequence). Trimming removed 6 bases from V and 3 bases from J, with 11 bases in between. In DNA form, the CDR3 reads TGTGCCAGCAGCTCAGGGGTTGACACTGAAGCTTTCTTT. Its translation: CASSSGVDTEAFF.

This chain connects TRBV7-8 to TRBJ1-5; D remains ambiguous. The germline gives CDR1 SGHVS, CDR2 FQNEAQ. There are 16 residues in the CDR3. Trimming removed 5 bases from V and 3 bases from J, with 17 bases in between. CDR3 loop: CASSPRWEGPNQPQHF. CDR3 sequence (DNA): TGTGCCAGCAGCCCCCGGTGGGAGGGTCCCAATCAGCCCCAGCATTTT.

The chain links TRBV6-1 to TRBJ1-1, with D perhaps matching TRBD1 (6 bases). This CDR3 region has 14 residues. CDR1 and CDR2 from the germline V gene are MNHNS and SASEGT. With 6 bases removed from V and 3 bases from J, the gap between germline ends came to 14 bases. The CDR3 DNA reads as TGTGCCAGCAGACCCGTCAGACAGGACACTGAAGCTTTCTTT. Amino acid sequence: CASRPVRQDTEAFF.

The genes are TRBV6-1 and TRBJ2-3; unclear D gene. Germline V CDR1 and CDR2: MNHNS, SASEGT. The CDR3 spans 15 residues. The V and J ends lost 6 bases and 2 bases respectively, with 15 bases between them. CDR3 coding DNA: TGTGCCAGCAGGGACCGACCCTGGGACACAGATACGCAGTATTTT. As protein: CASRDRPWDTDTQYF.

This chain links TRBV19 with TRBJ1-5, with D possibly being TRBD1 (5 bases). V was pared by 6 bases and J by 1 base, with 10 bases between. Germline V CDR1 and CDR2: LNHDA, SQIVND (reference sequence). The CDR3 runs 14 residues. The CDR3 nucleotides read TGTGCCAGTAGATCCGGGACGAGCAATCAGCCCCAGCATTTT. It is translated as CASRSGTSNQPQHF. The variable domain in full, completed from reference TRBV19 and TRBJ1-5, reads DGGITQSPKYLFRKEGQNVTLSCEQNLNHDAMYWYRQDPGQGLRLIYYSQIVNDFQKGDIAEGYSVSREKKESFPLTVTSAQKNPTAFYLCASRSGTSNQPQHFGDGTRLSIL.

J is TRBJ2-2 and V is TRBV29-1, with TRBD2 matching over 7 bases. Germline CDR1 SQVTM, CDR2 ANQGSEA. The CDR3 spans 15 residues. V lost 4 bases to trimming and J lost 3 bases; unmatched junction nucleotides: 8. Written as DNA, the CDR3 is TGCAGCGTTGGAGCGGGGAGGGCAGACACCGGGGAGCTGTTTTTT. Amino acids: CSVGAGRADTGELFF.